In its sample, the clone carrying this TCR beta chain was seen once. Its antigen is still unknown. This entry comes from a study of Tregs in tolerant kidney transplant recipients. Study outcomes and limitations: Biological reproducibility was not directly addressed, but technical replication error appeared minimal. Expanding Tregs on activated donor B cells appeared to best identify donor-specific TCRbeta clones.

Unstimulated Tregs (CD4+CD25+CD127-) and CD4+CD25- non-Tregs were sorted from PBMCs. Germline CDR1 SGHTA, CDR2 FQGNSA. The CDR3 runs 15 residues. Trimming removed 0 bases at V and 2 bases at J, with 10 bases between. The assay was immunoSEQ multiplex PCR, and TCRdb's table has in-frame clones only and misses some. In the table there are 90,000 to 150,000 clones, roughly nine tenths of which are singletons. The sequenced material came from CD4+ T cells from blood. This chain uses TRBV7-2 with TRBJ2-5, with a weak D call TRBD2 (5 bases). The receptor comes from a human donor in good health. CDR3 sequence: CASSLARGRQETQYF. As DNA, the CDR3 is TGTGCCAGCAGCTTAGCCCGGGGTAGACAAGAGACCCAGTACTTC.